A selection of T cell receptor beta chains follows, all from one sample in a study of graft-versus-host responses after intestinal transplantation. Method: immunoSEQ multiplex PCR; TCRdb's copy keeps in-frame clones and lacks some. The sample shows about 120,000 clones, approximately 95% of them seen only once. The antigens these receptors bind are not known. Sequences were derived from unstimulated CD8+ T cells sorted from spleen or lymph node cells, sampled before intestinal transplant. These receptors originate from a human donor who received an intestinal transplant. CDR3s include the opening cysteine and the closing phenylalanine or tryptophan. Not all rows give a size; the values are once, few, many and, for expanded clones, a class.

v_call	clone_size	cdr3_length	j_call	cdr3_aa
TRBV28	once	16	TRBJ2-5	CASSLVTSGNQETQYF
TRBV28	NA	16	TRBJ2-5	CASSFRTLTFQETQYF
TRBV4-1	NA	16	TRBJ2-1	CASSQERGLADNEQFF
TRBV9	NA	15	TRBJ2-7	CASSAGQGTGYGQYF
TRBV13	NA	15	TRBJ2-1	CASTSGGLAGNEQFF
TRBV28	NA	14	TRBJ2-7	CASGLLTSSHEQYF
TRBV11-3	NA	12	TRBJ2-7	CASSLDGFEQYF
TRBV9	NA	14	TRBJ1-3	CASSEGISGNTIYF
TRBV4-1	NA	14	TRBJ1-5	CASSLPGEGQPQHF
TRBV7-9	NA	16	TRBJ2-1	CASSDTTSGRANEQFF
TRBV10-2	NA	13	TRBJ2-7	CASSERGTYEQYF
TRBV2	once	15	TRBJ1-6	CASRWLSSYNSPLHF
TRBV15	NA	15	TRBJ1-2	CATSREGGGLHGYTF
TRBV2	NA	12	TRBJ1-5	CASQDPRQPQHF
TRBV5-3	NA	14	TRBJ2-3	CARSLSLSTDTQYF
TRBV5-4	NA	14	TRBJ1-2	CASSLGTGLNGYTF
TRBV7-9	NA	15	TRBJ1-3	CASSLVGGSGNTIYF
TRBV11-2	NA	15	TRBJ2-1	CASSFGSGSFDEQFF
TRBV7-9	NA	12	TRBJ1-2	CASRPQGYGYTF
TRBV28	NA	13	TRBJ2-7	CASSLKGTYEQYF
TRBV7-9	NA	17	TRBJ2-7	CASSSGSTAASSYEQYF
TRBV7-8	NA	16	TRBJ2-1	CASSFFTSGDYNEQFF